A single sample gave rise to the 17 T cell receptor beta chains below, sequenced in a study of beta chain features in type 1 diabetes. The sequenced template was cDNA made from the entire isolated RNA. Clones were sequenced by immunoSEQ multiplex PCR, and TCRdb holds only the in-frame ones, with some missing. The data hold some 25,000 clones, with 60% to 75% observed a single time. Sequencing used Tregs from blood. The receptors derive from a woman aged 40 to 50 in good health.

The V and J genes are TRBV6-5 and TRBJ1-5, with 11 bases aligning to TRBD1. This CDR3 has 15 amino acids. Unmatched junction bases numbered 5, after V lost 4 bases and J lost 6 bases. CDR1 and CDR2 (germline): MNHEY, SVGAGI. CDR3 loop: CASSSDRGRGQPQHF. The CDR3, as DNA: TGTGCCAGCAGTTCGGACAGGGGGCGAGGTCAGCCCCAGCATTTT.

This sequence joins TRBV18 and TRBJ2-3; no clear D gene. V dropped 3 bases and J dropped 3 bases, with 10 bases sitting between them. Germline V lookup: CDR1 KGHSH, CDR2 LQKENI. The CDR3 loop spans 14 amino acids. CDR3 bases: TGTGCCAGCTCACCCATTTCCACTACAGATACGCAGTATTTT. The encoded protein is CASSPISTTDTQYF. The whole variable domain, filled in from reference TRBV18 and TRBJ2-3, reads NAGVMQNPRHLVRRRGQEARLRCSPMKGHSHVYWYRQLPEEGLKFMVYLQKENIIDESGMPKERFSAEFPKEGPSILRIQQVVRGDSAAYFCASSPISTTDTQYFGPGTRLTVL.

The chain links TRBV11-2 to TRBJ1-2; weak D call: TRBD1 (5 bases). The CDR3 is 13 amino acids. CDR1 is SGHAT, CDR2 FQNNGV, per germline. V was pared by 7 bases and J by 8 bases, with 17 bases between. CDR3 sequence: CASTTIRGEGYTF. The DNA of the CDR3 is TGTGCCAGCACTACAATCCGGGGGGAAGGCTACACCTTC.

The chain has TRBV29-1 and TRBJ1-1; no clear D. The CDR3 sequence is 13 residues long. From germline, CDR1 is SQVTM and CDR2 ANQGSEA. Trimming left V 4 bases short and J 2 bases short, with 11 bases between. In nucleotides, the CDR3 is TGCAGCGTTGTTCGGACGGGAAACACTGAAGCTTTCTTT. It yields the protein CSVVRTGNTEAFF.

For the CDR3, the DNA is TGTGCCAGCAGCTGGGGACTAGCGGGGGAATCCGAGCAGTACTTC. Translation: CASSWGLAGESEQYF. The chain links TRBV7-2 to TRBJ2-7, with 14 bases aligning to TRBD2. The CDR3 extends over 15 amino acids. The J segment lost 6 bases and the V segment lost 4 bases, leaving 5 bases of the junction unmatched. Germline V CDR1 and CDR2: SGHTA, FQGNSA. The full variable domain, rest sourced from reference TRBV7-2 and TRBJ2-7, is GAGVSQSPSNKVTEKGKDVELRCDPISGHTALYWYRQSLGQGLEFLIYFQGNSAPDKSGLPSDRFSAERTGGSVSTLTIQRTQQEDSAVYLCASSWGLAGESEQYFGPGTRLTVT.

J is TRBJ1-5 and V is TRBV18, with D possibly matching TRBD1 (5 bases). Germline V lookup: CDR1 KGHSH, CDR2 LQKENI. V lost 3 bases and J 4 bases, leaving 13 bases between the germline ends. This CDR3 spans 15 amino acids. This chain's CDR3 is CASSPAWTPNQPQHF. The DNA for the CDR3 is TGTGCCAGCTCACCGGCATGGACACCGAATCAGCCCCAGCATTTT.

The chain recombines TRBV19 with TRBJ2-5, with 8 bases matching TRBD1. Germline CDR1 and CDR2: LNHDA and SQIVND (reference sequence). This CDR3 comprises 14 residues. V shed 6 bases, J shed 4 bases, and the junction held 7 bases outside the gene matches. For the CDR3, the DNA is TGTGCCAGTAGGATCCCAGGGGGCCCAGAGACCCAGTACTTC. Protein product: CASRIPGGPETQYF.

The chain recombines TRBV5-4 with TRBJ2-7, with D possibly matching TRBD1 (5 bases). This CDR3 contains 15 residues. The germline gives CDR1 SGHNT, CDR2 YYREEE (reference sequence). V lost 0 bases to trimming and J lost 5 bases, with 15 bases between them. DNA for the CDR3: TGTGCCAGCAGCTTGGATTTTCAGGGTCGCAACGAGCAGTACTTC. As protein: CASSLDFQGRNEQYF. The full variable domain, completed using reference TRBV5-4 and TRBJ2-7, is ETGVTQSPTHLIKTRGQQVTLRCSSQSGHNTVSWYQQALGQGPQFIFQYYREEENGRGNFPPRFSGLQFPNYSSELNVNALELDDSALYLCASSLDFQGRNEQYFGPGTRLTVT.

As regards this clone: This could be a read error, since a much larger clone is one nucleotide away. V gene TRBV15 combines with J gene TRBJ1-1; unclear D gene. CDR1 LNHNV and CDR2 YYDKDF come from the germline V gene (reference sequence). The V and J ends lost 5 bases and 3 bases respectively, with 4 bases between them. The CDR3 has 11 residues. The CDR3 region is CATSRDTEAFF. The CDR3 DNA sequence: TGTGCCACCAGCCGGGACACTGAAGCTTTCTTT. Supplemented by reference TRBV15 and TRBJ1-1, the full variable domain reads DAMVIQNPRYQVTQFGKPVTLSCSQTLNHNVMYWYQQKSSQAPKLLFHYYDKDFNNEADTPDNFQSRRPNTSFCFLDIRSPGLGDTAMYLCATSRDTEAFFGQGTRLTVV.

This clone was found a few times. The chain couples TRBV5-1 to TRBJ2-1; D unclear. The CDR3 spans 13 residues. Germline loops: CDR1 SGHRS, CDR2 YFSETQ. Trimming removed 2 bases from V and 5 bases from J, with 8 bases in between. CDR3 residues: CASSFGSNNEQFF. CDR3 coding DNA: TGCGCCAGCAGCTTCGGTTCTAACAATGAGCAGTTCTTC. The full variable domain, with the rest looked up from reference TRBV5-1 and TRBJ2-1, is KAGVTQTPRYLIKTRGQQVTLSCSPISGHRSVSWYQQTPGQGLQFLFEYFSETQRNKGNFPGRFSGRQFSNSRSEMNVSTLELGDSALYLCASSFGSNNEQFFGPGTRLTVL.

The chain employs TRBV7-8 and TRBJ1-1; D call uncertain. V lost 2 bases and J 2 bases, leaving 12 bases between the germline ends. CDR1 SGHVS and CDR2 FQNEAQ come from the germline V gene. The CDR3 consists of 15 residues. CDR3 coding DNA: TGTGCCAGCAGCTTATCGACGGGTCCCAACACTGAAGCTTTCTTT. Translating it yields CASSLSTGPNTEAFF.

This clone was detected only once. The V gene is TRBV7-2, the J gene TRBJ2-5; 10 nucleotides agree with TRBD1. J lost 9 bases, V lost 5 bases, and 6 bases had no gene match. The germline V gene has CDR1 SGHTA and CDR2 FQGNSA. CDR3 length: 13 amino acids. CDR3 nucleotides: TGTGCCAGCAGCCGCGGGACAGGGGAGTCCCAGTACTTC. It codes for CASSRGTGESQYF. Drawing the rest from reference TRBV7-2 and TRBJ2-5, the complete variable domain is GAGVSQSPSNKVTEKGKDVELRCDPISGHTALYWYRQSLGQGLEFLIYFQGNSAPDKSGLPSDRFSAERTGGSVSTLTIQRTQQEDSAVYLCASSRGTGESQYFGPGTRLLVL.

This clone was counted a few times. The chain links TRBV4-3 to TRBJ1-1, with no clear D. Germline lookup yields CDR1 LGHNA and CDR2 YSLEER. Trimming stripped 1 base from V and 6 bases from J, with 9 bases between. The CDR3 sequence is 13 residues long. CDR3 protein: CASSQVEGPEAFF. In DNA, the CDR3 is TGCGCCAGCAGCCAAGTGGAGGGTCCTGAAGCTTTCTTT.

The chain recombines TRBV6-6 with TRBJ2-7; D not certain. Trimming stripped 6 bases from V and 2 bases from J, with 5 bases between. Germline loops: CDR1 MNHNY, CDR2 SVGAGI (reference sequence). The CDR3 sequence is 11 residues long. CDR3: CASSRTYEQYF. The CDR3 DNA reads TGTGCCAGCAGCCGTACCTACGAGCAGTACTTC.

This clone appeared a few times. The chain couples TRBV2 to TRBJ2-1; the D gene is possibly TRBD1 (5 bases). V gave up 6 bases and J gave up 6 bases, with 15 bases separating them. This CDR3 comprises 14 residues. Germline assignment: CDR1 SNHLY and CDR2 FYNNEI. Here the CDR3 DNA reads TGTGCCAGCAGGGGCTCGGACATGGCCAATGAGCAGTTCTTC. Its translation is CASRGSDMANEQFF.

This clone showed up just a few times. The chain uses TRBV4-3 and TRBJ1-5; TRBD1 aligns across 9 bases. The V gene end was trimmed by 4 bases and the J gene end by 4 bases; junction bases not matched to a gene: 5. CDR1 and CDR2 (germline): LGHNA, YSLEER. This CDR3 spans 15 amino acids. CDR3 sequence reads: CASSRSGTGNQPQHF. CDR3 bases: TGCGCCAGCAGCCGCTCGGGGACAGGGAATCAGCCCCAGCATTTT.

The V gene is TRBV7-2, the J gene TRBJ1-2; 11 positions match TRBD1. V trimming: 7 bases; J trimming: 4 bases; junction bases outside the gene matches: 8. Germline CDR1 and CDR2: SGHTA and FQGNSA. The CDR3 runs to 15 residues. The CDR3 coding sequence is TGTGCCAGCACCCTAGTTGGGACAGGGGGCTATGGCTACACCTTC. Translation gives CASTLVGTGGYGYTF.